This TCR beta chain was obtained from a study of blood T cells in healthy people across ages (dated by TCRdb to 2014 to 2015). General notes on the study: Template switching captured roughly one uniquely barcoded TCR beta cDNA molecule per two T cells in model experiments. Using deep sequencing normalized with unique cDNA molecular identifiers, the study measured how TCR beta repertoire diversity changes with age. Donors were grouped into four age groups: young (average 16 years), middle-aged (roughly 37), aged (around 60) and long-lived (over 80). Donors of different ages were randomly distributed across sequencing lanes to avoid experimental bias. The study analyzed two additional independent replicas of 1 million unique cDNA reads from the same blood draw for two donors, one aged 18 to 30 and one aged 80 or older.

CDR1 LGHDT and CDR2 YNNKEL are derived from the germline V gene (reference sequence). Reading from cysteine to phenylalanine, the CDR3 counts 15 amino acids. Just CDR3 DNA is preserved here, 45 bases in frame from base 1. After removal of 4 bases from V and 2 bases from J, the junction retains 5 bases not matched to a gene. Libraries came from 5' RACE. TCRdb names Illumina HiSeq 2500 as the instrument used. A second about 6 to 11 cycle PCR used a sample-barcoded 5' primer and a J-beta primer mix. Each TCR beta cDNA molecule received a unique molecular identifier from a template-switch 5' adaptor carrying 12 random nucleotides. Each sample yielded at least 2.5 million CDR3-containing paired-end reads. The Mint cDNA synthesis kit, primed by a TRBC-specific oligonucleotide, was used to synthesize first-strand cDNA from all RNA. Following uracil-DNA glycosylase treatment, all cDNA underwent a first 18-cycle PCR with the universal primers M1SS and BC2_uni_R. As for the original processing: For normalization, 1 million high-quality reads were randomly selected from each sample, with every read carrying a distinct molecular identifier. Instead of being binned into consensus sequences, reads that shared molecular identifiers were thrown out. MiTCR, run with a Q25 quality threshold and the strictest error-elimination algorithm, handled CDR3 identification, clonotype clustering and error correction. Lower-bound total TCR beta diversity was estimated with a nonparametric unseen species model using Euler transformation. TCRdb cleaned the public reads at Q25 with fastp, built clones with MiXCR and kept in-frame beta chains. Identical CDR3 protein sequences are pooled into one entry, listed with their most common genes and DNA. The V and J calls and clone size are TCRdb's, not the authors'. This sample holds about 1.8 million distinct CDR3 sequences; around half were observed only once. Of the sample, about 2.1% falls within the top ten clones.

This clonotype has only a few counts. The specificity of this receptor is unknown. Base qualities are not provided; no much larger clone lies one nucleotide away. Beyond this particular receptor, the publication reports: Conclusive comparison of naive and antigen-experienced compartments was prevented by the profiling of bulk unsorted PBMCs. Estimates of total diversity based on one million sequenced T cells were regarded as lower bounds and as underestimates. Observed TCR beta diversity per million T cells fell roughly linearly with age, and a significant reduction was already apparent by age roughly 40. The CMV infection status of donors was not known, potentially confounding age-related changes in expanded clonotypes. Compared with the aged group, more naive CD4+ T cells, fewer expanded clones and increased TCR diversity were shown by the long-lived group, suggesting age selection. Observed TCR beta diversity correlated strongly with the percentage of naive T cells measured by flow cytometry.

The donors were 40 or so Caucasian individuals from Russia, aged roughly 6 to 90 years, who were systemically healthy. Each donor gave roughly 9.5 milliliters of peripheral blood, collected into EDTA-treated Vacutainer tubes. PBMCs were isolated by Ficoll-Paque density-gradient centrifugation, with at least 7 million obtained per sample. Trizol reagent was used to extract total RNA from PBMCs, with at least 5 micrograms per sample. For every donor, an aliquot of PBMCs went through flow cytometry to measure the percentages of naive CD45RAhigh/CD27high T cells. The sequence came from a woman aged 40 to 50 in good health. Sequencing used blood. The chain employs TRBV3-1 and TRBJ2-7; 10 junctional bases match TRBD2. The DNA sequence follows: TGTGCCAGCAGCCTGGGACTAGCGATTACCTACGAGCAGTACTTC. It encodes CASSLGLAITYEQYF.